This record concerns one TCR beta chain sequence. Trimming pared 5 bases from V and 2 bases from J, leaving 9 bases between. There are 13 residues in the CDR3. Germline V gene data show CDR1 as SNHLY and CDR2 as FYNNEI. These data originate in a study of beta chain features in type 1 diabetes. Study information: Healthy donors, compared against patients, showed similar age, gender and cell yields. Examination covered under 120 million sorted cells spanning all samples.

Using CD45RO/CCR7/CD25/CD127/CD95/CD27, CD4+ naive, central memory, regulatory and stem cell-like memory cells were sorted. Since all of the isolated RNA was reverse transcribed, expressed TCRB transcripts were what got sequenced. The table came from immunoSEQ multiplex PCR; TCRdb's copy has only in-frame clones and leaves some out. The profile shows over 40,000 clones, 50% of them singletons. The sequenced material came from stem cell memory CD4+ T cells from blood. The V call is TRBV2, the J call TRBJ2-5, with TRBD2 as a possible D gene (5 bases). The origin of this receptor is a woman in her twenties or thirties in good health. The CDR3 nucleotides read TGTGCCAGCAGTAACGGGATACAAGAGACCCAGTACTTC. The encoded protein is CASSNGIQETQYF.